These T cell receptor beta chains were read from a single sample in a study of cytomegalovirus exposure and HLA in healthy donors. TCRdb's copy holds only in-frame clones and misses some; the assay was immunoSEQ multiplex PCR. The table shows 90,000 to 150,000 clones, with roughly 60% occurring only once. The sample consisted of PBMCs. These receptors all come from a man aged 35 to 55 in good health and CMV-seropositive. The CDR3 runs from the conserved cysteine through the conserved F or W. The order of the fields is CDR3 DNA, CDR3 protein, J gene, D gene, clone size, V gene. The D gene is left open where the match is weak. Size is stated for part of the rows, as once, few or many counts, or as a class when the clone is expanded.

CDR3 DNA: TGCGCCAGCAGCCAAGATGGGAGTAGCCAAAACTACGAGCAGTACTTC
CDR3 protein: CASSQDGSSQNYEQYF
J gene: TRBJ2-7
D gene: NA
clone size: NA
V gene: TRBV4-1

CDR3 DNA: TGCGCCAGCAGCTCCCGGGTGGGGAGAGTGAACACTGAAGCTTTCTTT
CDR3 protein: CASSSRVGRVNTEAFF
J gene: TRBJ1-1
D gene: NA
clone size: few
V gene: TRBV5-1

CDR3 DNA: TGTGCCAGCAGCTTAAGGGGACAGGGGGCCAAACTGTTTTTT
CDR3 protein: CASSLRGQGAKLFF
J gene: TRBJ1-4
D gene: TRBD1
clone size: NA
V gene: TRBV13

CDR3 DNA: TGTGCCAGCAGCCCTTCCACTTGGGCTGCAACTAATGAAAAACTGTTTTTT
CDR3 protein: CASSPSTWAATNEKLFF
J gene: TRBJ1-4
D gene: NA
clone size: NA
V gene: TRBV7-9

CDR3 DNA: TGTGCCTGGAGGGACTACACTGATATTAACTATGGCTACACCTTC
CDR3 protein: CAWRDYTDINYGYTF
J gene: TRBJ1-2
D gene: NA
clone size: NA
V gene: TRBV30

CDR3 DNA: TGTGCCAGCCGGGACAGGGGGACCTCAGATACGCAGTATTTT
CDR3 protein: CASRDRGTSDTQYF
J gene: TRBJ2-3
D gene: TRBD1
clone size: few
V gene: TRBV18

CDR3 DNA: TGTGCCAGCAGTTCGGCAGGGACTAATGAAAAACTGTTTTTT
CDR3 protein: CASSSAGTNEKLFF
J gene: TRBJ1-4
D gene: NA
clone size: few
V gene: TRBV28

CDR3 DNA: TGTGCCAGCTCACTCGACAGGGATCAGCCCCAGCATTTT
CDR3 protein: CASSLDRDQPQHF
J gene: TRBJ1-5
D gene: TRBD1
clone size: NA
V gene: TRBV18

CDR3 DNA: TGTGCCAGCACCCTAGCGGGGGGGGTCAATGAGCAGTTCTTC
CDR3 protein: CASTLAGGVNEQFF
J gene: TRBJ2-1
D gene: TRBD2
clone size: once
V gene: TRBV7-3

CDR3 DNA: TGTGCCAGCAGCGTAGATCCACGGGGGGGCGCGAACACTGAAGCTTTCTTT
CDR3 protein: CASSVDPRGGANTEAFF
J gene: TRBJ1-1
D gene: NA
clone size: NA
V gene: TRBV9

CDR3 DNA: TGTGCCAGCTCACCGGACAGCTACGAGCAGTACTTC
CDR3 protein: CASSPDSYEQYF
J gene: TRBJ2-7
D gene: NA
clone size: NA
V gene: TRBV18

CDR3 DNA: TGTGCCAGTAATATTTCTGACGGACTGGGGCAGGGGGACGGGAACGAGCAGTACTTC
CDR3 protein: CASNISDGLGQGDGNEQYF
J gene: TRBJ2-7
D gene: TRBD1
clone size: NA
V gene: TRBV19

CDR3 DNA: TGCGCCAGCAGCACCGGGTCCAACACCGGGGAGCTGTTTTTT
CDR3 protein: CASSTGSNTGELFF
J gene: TRBJ2-2
D gene: NA
clone size: once
V gene: TRBV5-1

CDR3 DNA: TGTGCCAGCAGTGAAGGACTAGAGCCGAATGAGCAGTTCTTC
CDR3 protein: CASSEGLEPNEQFF
J gene: TRBJ2-1
D gene: NA
clone size: NA
V gene: TRBV2

CDR3 DNA: TGTGCCAGCAGCTTGGCAGGCAGTGGCTACACCTTC
CDR3 protein: CASSLAGSGYTF
J gene: TRBJ1-2
D gene: NA
clone size: NA
V gene: TRBV7-9

CDR3 DNA: TGCACCAGCAGCTGGACAGGGGAAAACATTCAGTACTTC
CDR3 protein: CTSSWTGENIQYF
J gene: TRBJ2-4
D gene: TRBD1
clone size: NA
V gene: TRBV5-1

CDR3 DNA: TGCGCCAGCAGGTCCGCGGTCGCGCAGGGTCCGCACGAGCAGTACTTC
CDR3 protein: CASRSAVAQGPHEQYF
J gene: TRBJ2-7
D gene: NA
clone size: NA
V gene: TRBV5-1

CDR3 DNA: TGTGCCAGCATTCTGGAGGAGGGGGCAGGTCAGCCCCAGCATTTT
CDR3 protein: CASILEEGAGQPQHF
J gene: TRBJ1-5
D gene: TRBD1
clone size: NA
V gene: TRBV2

CDR3 DNA: TGTGCCAGCAGTTGGAGCAGGGGGTCGGGGGAAGAGACCCAGTACTTC
CDR3 protein: CASSWSRGSGEETQYF
J gene: TRBJ2-5
D gene: NA
clone size: NA
V gene: TRBV27

CDR3 DNA: TGTGCCAGCAGCTTAGTGTCCGGGACTTCTGGGTACAATGAGCAGTTCTTC
CDR3 protein: CASSLVSGTSGYNEQFF
J gene: TRBJ2-1
D gene: NA
clone size: NA
V gene: TRBV7-8

CDR3 DNA: TGTGCCATCAGTGAGTCGAGTACGATCTCTGGAAACACCATATATTTT
CDR3 protein: CAISESSTISGNTIYF
J gene: TRBJ1-3
D gene: NA
clone size: few
V gene: TRBV10-3

CDR3 DNA: TGTGCCAGAAGTTGGAGGCCAGCTAATGAAAAACTGTTTTTT
CDR3 protein: CARSWRPANEKLFF
J gene: TRBJ1-4
D gene: NA
clone size: NA
V gene: TRBV5-3

CDR3 DNA: TGTGCCAGCAGCGTGGGGACAGGTCGCACTGAAGCTTTCTTT
CDR3 protein: CASSVGTGRTEAFF
J gene: TRBJ1-1
D gene: TRBD1
clone size: NA
V gene: TRBV7-3

CDR3 DNA: TGTGCCAGCAGTGAGTCGGTAAACGAAGCTTTCTTT
CDR3 protein: CASSESVNEAFF
J gene: TRBJ1-1
D gene: NA
clone size: NA
V gene: TRBV2

CDR3 DNA: TGTGCCAGCAGCGCGACAACAACTAATGAAAAACTGTTTTTT
CDR3 protein: CASSATTTNEKLFF
J gene: TRBJ1-4
D gene: NA
clone size: NA
V gene: TRBV6-1

CDR3 DNA: TGTGCTAGCAGCCCTCAGCGGAACACAGATACGCAGTATTTT
CDR3 protein: CASSPQRNTDTQYF
J gene: TRBJ2-3
D gene: NA
clone size: NA
V gene: TRBV7-7

CDR3 DNA: TGTGCCAGCAGCGCTAGACAGGGTAATCAGCCCCAGCATTTT
CDR3 protein: CASSARQGNQPQHF
J gene: TRBJ1-5
D gene: TRBD1
clone size: NA
V gene: TRBV5-8

CDR3 DNA: TGCGCCAGCAGCTCGGGACAGGGACCAACTAATGAAAAACTGTTTTTT
CDR3 protein: CASSSGQGPTNEKLFF
J gene: TRBJ1-4
D gene: TRBD1
clone size: NA
V gene: TRBV5-1

CDR3 DNA: TGTGCCATCAGCTCACAGGGGGCTGGGTCCGGGGAGCTGTTTTTT
CDR3 protein: CAISSQGAGSGELFF
J gene: TRBJ2-2
D gene: TRBD1
clone size: NA
V gene: TRBV10-3

CDR3 DNA: TGTGCCAGCAGTTTAGGGCTAGCGGGAGAGGATACGCAGTATTTT
CDR3 protein: CASSLGLAGEDTQYF
J gene: TRBJ2-3
D gene: TRBD2
clone size: NA
V gene: TRBV28

CDR3 DNA: TGCGCCAGCAGCTTGGGGACTGTCCAAGAGACCCAGTACTTC
CDR3 protein: CASSLGTVQETQYF
J gene: TRBJ2-5
D gene: NA
clone size: NA
V gene: TRBV5-1